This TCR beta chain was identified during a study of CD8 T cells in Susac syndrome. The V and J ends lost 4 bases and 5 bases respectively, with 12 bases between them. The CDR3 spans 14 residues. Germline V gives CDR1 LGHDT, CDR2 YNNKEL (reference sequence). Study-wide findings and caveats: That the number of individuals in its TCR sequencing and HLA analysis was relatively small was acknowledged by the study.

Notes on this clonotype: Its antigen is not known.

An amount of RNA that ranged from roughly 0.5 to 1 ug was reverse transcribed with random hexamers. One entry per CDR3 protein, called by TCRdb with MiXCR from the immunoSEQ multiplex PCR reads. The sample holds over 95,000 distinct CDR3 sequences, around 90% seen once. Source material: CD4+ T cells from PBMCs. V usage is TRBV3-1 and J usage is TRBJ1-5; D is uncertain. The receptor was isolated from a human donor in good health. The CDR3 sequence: CASSPRGQDQPQHF. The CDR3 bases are TGTGCCAGCAGCCCCCGAGGGCAGGATCAGCCCCAGCATTTT. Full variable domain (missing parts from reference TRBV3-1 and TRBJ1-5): DTAVSQTPKYLVTQMGNDKSIKCEQNLGHDTMYWYKQDSKKFLKIMFSYNNKELIINETVPNRFSPKSPDKAHLNLHINSLELGDSAVYFCASSPRGQDQPQHFGDGTRLSIL.